This TCR beta chain was sequenced during a study of cytomegalovirus exposure and HLA in healthy donors. Regarding the study as a whole: It was reported in a later analysis that an Asian-associated ancestry cluster showed fewer N-insertions than the roughly 670-donor mean. The classifier reportedly diagnosed cytomegalovirus status with high specificity and sensitivity.

Concerning this clone: Its antigen is undetermined.

V dropped 0 bases and J dropped 4 bases, with 10 bases sitting between them. Germline CDR1 LGHNA, CDR2 YSLEER. This CDR3 comprises 15 residues. In the PCR, 60 Vbeta and 13 Jbeta primers were used. Source study methods: A later analysis counted 65 million to 95 million unique TCR beta chains, some 11 million shared. Sequenced by immunoSEQ multiplex PCR; TCRdb stores in-frame clones only, minus some. V and J calls and clone size are as listed in that table; D and trimming were resolved from the DNA. Here the sample spans under 200,000 clones, around 80% being singletons. Sequenced: PBMCs. This receptor was identified in a woman aged 45-59 years in good health and CMV-seronegative. J is TRBJ1-5 and V is TRBV4-3, with D possibly being TRBD1 (5 bases). In DNA, the CDR3 is TGCGCCAGCAGCCAAGAAGACAGTCCGAATCAGCCCCAGCATTTT. Protein product: CASSQEDSPNQPQHF.